One and the same sample provided the 20 T cell receptor beta chains below, sequenced in a study of shared clonotypes between healthy human individuals. Measured with immunoSEQ multiplex PCR; TCRdb has only the in-frame clones, and not every one. In the table there are about 2.2 million clones, about 94% of which are singletons. Terminally differentiated effector memory CD45RA+ cells were excluded from the naive CD8 cells, which were CD45RO-negative and positively selected for CCR7. The specimen sequenced was naive CD8+ T cells from PBMCs. The receptors were gathered from a man aged 18 to 35 in good health. Some clones in this sample may be carry-over from other donors' samples.

This clone appeared once. The chain uses TRBV19 and TRBJ1-1; perhaps TRBD1 as D (5 bases). V was pared by 4 bases and J by 1 base, with 13 bases between. CDR3 size: 15 residues. Germline V lookup: CDR1 LNHDA, CDR2 SQIVND (reference sequence). The CDR3 DNA is TGTGCCAGTAGTACCTTCGATACAGGGAACACTGAAGCTTTCTTT. Its protein product is CASSTFDTGNTEAFF. Supplemented by reference TRBV19 and TRBJ1-1, the full variable domain reads DGGITQSPKYLFRKEGQNVTLSCEQNLNHDAMYWYRQDPGQGLRLIYYSQIVNDFQKGDIAEGYSVSREKKESFPLTVTSAQKNPTAFYLCASSTFDTGNTEAFFGQGTRLTVV.

As to this clone: Other nucleotide sequences from this sample produce the same CDR3. V is TRBV7-9 and J is TRBJ1-1; the D gene is possibly TRBD1 (5 bases). The germline V and J ends were trimmed by 3 bases and 5 bases, with 10 bases remaining between them. From germline, CDR1 is SEHNR and CDR2 FQNEAQ (reference sequence). The CDR3 contains 13 residues. CDR3: CASSFQGITEAFF. The CDR3 DNA reads TGTGCCAGCAGCTTCCAGGGTATTACTGAAGCTTTCTTT. Full variable domain (missing parts from reference TRBV7-9 and TRBJ1-1): DTGVSQNPRHKITKRGQNVTFRCDPISEHNRLYWYRQTLGQGPEFLTYFQNEAQLEKSRLLSDRFSAERPKGSFSTLEIQRTEQGDSAMYLCASSFQGITEAFFGQGTRLTVV.

The chain joins TRBV7-2 to TRBJ1-5; D remains unclear. The length of the CDR3 is 15 residues. V was shortened by 5 bases and J by 1 base, with 12 bases between the two germline ends. Germline CDR1 SGHTA, CDR2 FQGNSA. CDR3 amino acids: CASSDLAFSNQPQHF. The CDR3 DNA reads TGTGCCAGCAGCGACCTCGCGTTCAGCAATCAGCCCCAGCATTTT.

This clone was found once. The chain couples TRBV6-6 to TRBJ1-2; D not resolved. CDR3 size: 14 residues. Trimming left V 0 bases short and J 0 bases short, with 5 bases between. CDR1 MNHNY and CDR2 SVGAGI come from the germline V gene (reference sequence). As DNA, the CDR3 is TGTGCCAGCAGTTACTCGTCAGCTAACTATGGCTACACCTTC. Its protein is CASSYSSANYGYTF.

J is TRBJ2-7 and V is TRBV21-1; TRBD1, the table's D call, lacks a check against the DNA. TRBV21-1 is classified as a pseudogene. The CDR3 extends over 15 amino acids. CDR3 sequence: CASSKSGTDSYEQYF. The DNA of the CDR3 is TGTGCCAGCAGCAAGTCCGGGACAGATTCCTACGAGCAGTACTTC.

The chain links TRBV7-6 to TRBJ2-6, with a possible D match to TRBD1 (6 bases). V lost 6 bases and J 0 bases, leaving 18 bases between the germline ends. There are 18 residues in the CDR3. Germline-derived CDR1 and CDR2 are SGHVS and FNYEAQ. The CDR3 DNA reads TGTGCCAGCAGGTTCCCAATGGACAGTGGCTCTGGGGCCAACGTCCTGACTTTC. Translated, it gives CASRFPMDSGSGANVLTF.

This chain links TRBV5-4 with TRBJ2-3; the D is unclear. This CDR3 contains 15 residues. Germline CDR1 SGHNT, CDR2 YYREEE (reference sequence). V was trimmed by 4 bases and J by 2 bases, leaving 14 bases between them. CDR3 in DNA: TGTGCCAGCAGCCCGGCGGCAGCGACCACAGATACGCAGTATTTT. This codes for CASSPAAATTDTQYF.

This sequence joins TRBV5-3 and TRBJ1-2; TRBD1 agrees at 7 bases. TRBV5-3 is filed as an ORF, its function uncertain. The ends lost 3 bases at V and 1 base at J; junction bases unmatched: 15. CDR3 length: 18 residues. CDR3 residues: CARSWRQDRMPFNYGYTF. The CDR3 DNA follows: TGTGCCAGAAGCTGGCGTCAGGACAGGATGCCTTTTAACTATGGCTACACCTTC.

This clone was detected once. Other nucleotide sequences from this sample produce the same CDR3. The chain couples TRBV4-3 to TRBJ2-7, with TRBD1 matching 9 bases. CDR1 LGHNA and CDR2 YSLEER come from the germline V gene. The CDR3 consists of 14 residues. V gave up 3 bases and J gave up 1 base; unmatched junction bases: 1. The chain's CDR3 is CASSQGQGSYEQYF. CDR3 in DNA: TGCGCCAGCAGCCAGGGACAGGGATCCTACGAGCAGTACTTC.

The count of this clone is one. The V call is TRBV4-2, the J call TRBJ2-7, with 10 bases matching TRBD1. V shed 0 bases and J 2 bases; nucleotides not matched to a gene: 7. The CDR3 has 17 residues. Germline CDR1 is LGHNA and CDR2 is YNFKEQ. CDR3 DNA sequence: TGTGCCAGCAGCCAAGAGGGACCCGGGACAGGGGCCTACGAGCAGTACTTC. This sequence encodes CASSQEGPGTGAYEQYF.

V usage is TRBV7-8 and J usage is TRBJ2-5; 10 bases agree with TRBD1. The CDR3 contains 15 residues. The germline V gene has CDR1 SGHVS and CDR2 FQNEAQ. The V gene end was trimmed by 5 bases and the J gene end by 5 bases; junction bases not matched to a gene: 8. The CDR3 nucleotides read TGTGCCAGCAGCATGACAGGGGGCCGGATGGAGACCCAGTACTTC. This gives the protein CASSMTGGRMETQYF.

The table lists this clone with a count of one. CDR3 sequence (DNA): TGCGCCAGCAGCCAACGGGGGGACGGCTACACCTTC. Its protein product is CASSQRGDGYTF. The V gene is TRBV4-1, the J gene TRBJ1-2, with a weak D call TRBD1 (5 bases). The CDR3 runs 12 residues. From germline, CDR1 is MGHRA and CDR2 YSYEKL. Trimming removed 2 bases at V and 8 bases at J, with 9 bases between.

The gene calls are TRBV28 and TRBJ2-7; 7 bases match TRBD1. The V segment lost 7 bases and the J segment 3 bases; nucleotides outside the gene matches: 6. CDR1 is MDHEN, CDR2 SYDVKM, per germline. This CDR3 contains 13 residues. CDR3 amino acids: CASNLDRDYEQYF. The CDR3 DNA is TGTGCCAGCAATCTCGACAGGGACTACGAGCAGTACTTC.

V is TRBV7-9 and J is TRBJ2-5; unclear D gene. This CDR3 has 13 residues. V was clipped by 4 bases and J by 1 base, with 7 bases between them. The germline V gene has CDR1 SEHNR and CDR2 FQNEAQ (reference sequence). The CDR3: CASSWSLQETQYF. In nucleotides, the CDR3 is TGTGCCAGCAGCTGGAGCCTCCAAGAGACCCAGTACTTC.

V and J are TRBV9 and TRBJ1-1, with D uncertain. Per the germline V gene, CDR1 is SGDLS and CDR2 is YYNGEE. The V and J ends lost 1 base and 0 bases respectively, with 10 bases between them. This CDR3 spans 15 amino acids. In DNA form, the CDR3 reads TGTGCCAGCAGCGTAATGGGTTTAATGAACACTGAAGCTTTCTTT. This codes for CASSVMGLMNTEAFF. Looking up the rest from reference TRBV9 and TRBJ1-1 gives the full variable domain: DSGVTQTPKHLITATGQRVTLRCSPRSGDLSVYWYQQSLDQGLQFLIQYYNGEERAKGNILERFSAQQFPDLHSELNLSSLELGDSALYFCASSVMGLMNTEAFFGQGTRLTVV.

The V and J genes are TRBV29-1 and TRBJ1-2; D is unresolved. Per the germline V gene, CDR1 is SQVTM and CDR2 is ANQGSEA. This CDR3 has 13 residues. V was clipped by 4 bases and J by 0 bases, with 9 bases between them. The CDR3 coding sequence is TGCAGCGTTGCCAGCGTCACTAACTATGGCTACACCTTC. Translation: CSVASVTNYGYTF.

The chain has TRBV12-5 and TRBJ2-1; D may be TRBD2 (7 bases). Trimming removed 7 bases from V and 6 bases from J, with 19 bases in between. CDR1 and CDR2 (germline): LGHNT, FRNRAP. The CDR3 totals 15 residues. The CDR3 sequence: CASALGGALGNEQFF. The DNA of the CDR3 is TGTGCTAGTGCCCTGGGGGGGGCCTTGGGCAATGAGCAGTTCTTC. Supplemented by reference TRBV12-5 and TRBJ2-1, the full variable domain reads DARVTQTPRHKVTEMGQEVTMRCQPILGHNTVFWYRQTMMQGLELLAYFRNRAPLDDSGMPKDRFSAEMPDATLATLKIQPSEPRDSAVYFCASALGGALGNEQFFGPGTRLTVL.

V gene TRBV27 combines with J gene TRBJ2-5; D ambiguous. CDR1 is MNHEY and CDR2 is SMNVEV in the germline V gene (reference sequence). The V gene lost 5 bases and the J gene lost 5 bases, with 15 bases spanning the gap. This CDR3 contains 14 residues. The CDR3 DNA reads TGTGCCAGCAGTCCGATGCCTCGCGGCGAGACCCAGTACTTC. Its protein product is CASSPMPRGETQYF.

The chain combines TRBV7-8 with TRBJ1-1; D is possibly TRBD1 (6 bases). CDR1 and CDR2 (germline): SGHVS, FQNEAQ. The germline V and J ends were trimmed by 5 bases and 2 bases, with 15 bases remaining between them. CDR3 size: 15 residues. CDR3 in amino acids: CASSTSTGLNTEAFF. The CDR3 DNA reads TGTGCCAGCAGCACATCGACAGGACTTAACACTGAAGCTTTCTTT.

The chain uses TRBV15 and TRBJ2-2; the D gene is possibly TRBD2 (7 bases). Between the trimmed V and J ends, which lost 1 base and 6 bases, there was a span of 18 bases. In germline, CDR1 is LNHNV, CDR2 YYDKDF (reference sequence). This CDR3 is 17 amino acids long. The CDR3 protein is CATSRVPRGGPAGELFF. CDR3 in DNA: TGTGCCACCAGCAGAGTTCCTAGGGGGGGGCCCGCCGGGGAGCTGTTTTTT. The full variable domain, with the rest looked up from reference TRBV15 and TRBJ2-2, is DAMVIQNPRYQVTQFGKPVTLSCSQTLNHNVMYWYQQKSSQAPKLLFHYYDKDFNNEADTPDNFQSRRPNTSFCFLDIRSPGLGDTAMYLCATSRVPRGGPAGELFFGEGSRLTVL.